This paragraph covers one TCR beta chain sequence. No cognate antigen has been identified for it. One base away there is no much larger clone; base qualities are not given. The record originates from a study of T cell responses to AZD1222 COVID-19 vaccine (dated by TCRdb to about 2021). General notes on the study: AZD1222 recipients whose second dose came at about 4 weeks and those whose second dose came at about 12 weeks were combined into one group, since spike-specific TCR depth and breadth did not differ between the two schedules. Trial participants were enrolled by age into subgroups of 18-55, 56-69 and 70-plus years, and around 150, 28 and 57 TCR-sequenced participants, respectively, were included in these subgroups. A total of 233 trial participants underwent TCR sequencing, of whom nearly 210 had received two doses of AZD1222 and about 25 had received two doses of the MenACWY control vaccine. What the work shows at the level of the full study, not this receptor alone: After two AZD1222 doses, spike-specific TCR breadth and depth were significantly higher than at day 0 and than in MenACWY recipients. Nearly half of unique spike-specific TCRs reportedly recognized epitopes outside regions mutated in the B.1.351 and B.1.1.7 variants. In the small 56-69-year group, the increase in depth fell short of significance, most likely because of low power. Participants were mostly white British, with more females than males. The authors suggested clonal diversity may have been underestimated. Because no day 14 peak-response samples were available, the repertoires could be characterized only after the peak T cell response. The whole spike protein was spanned by vaccine-associated CD4 TCRs, and dominant responses were seen in regions 160-218 and 743-854. Only a handful of AZD1222 recipients were SARS-CoV-2 seropositive at baseline, limiting conclusions about previously exposed vaccinees.

The CDR3 regions of human TCRbeta chains were analyzed by immunosequencing. The study's own analysis went as follows. TCRs in the repertoires were matched against a reference library of SARS-CoV-2-specific TCRs that had been generated with the MIRA antigen-specificity platform. Breadth meant the fraction of unique TCRs that were SARS-CoV-2-associated, whereas depth meant the fraction of total T cells that were SARS-CoV-2-associated. Using the MIRA data, each spike-specific TCR was mapped to the spike region that the TCR reacts to and placed in a CD4 or CD8 class. Log10-transformed breadth and depth values were compared by one-way ANOVA with Sidak's multiple comparisons tests. This immuneACCESS table, as held by TCRdb, lists in-frame sequences with V and J called but not all clones. Of the missing ones, under half trace to an unresolved V gene in checked studies; the others have no known cause. V and J calls and clone size are those listed in that table; D and trimming were worked out from the DNA. The sample table shows about 85,000 clones, and around 90% are seen once. The ten largest account for approximately 3% of the sample.

The time point label of this sample denotes: baseline before first vaccination. Samples from vaccinated people were obtained from the UK trials COV001 and COV002, which included a single-blind randomized controlled phase 2/3 trial of AZD1222 (ChAdOx1 nCoV-19) in healthy adults. For TCRbeta chain sequencing, PBMC samples were collected from trial participants at day 0 and at day 28 after the second dose. The CDR3 runs 13 amino acids, cysteine and phenylalanine included. Of all the DNA, just the CDR3 is kept, 39 bases in frame from base 1. V and J lose 4 bases and 7 bases, and a span of 10 bases separates them. The germline V gene (reference sequence) specifies MNHEY as CDR1 and SMNVEV as CDR2.

The origin of this receptor is an adult in good health. The V and J genes are TRBV27 and TRBJ2-2; the best D guess is TRBD2, with 5 bases matching. Material: peripheral blood, obtained on day 0 of AZD1222 vaccination. CDR3 loop: CASSWEKGGELFF. The DNA is TGTGCCAGCAGTTGGGAGAAGGGCGGGGAGCTGTTTTTT.